This section outlines one T cell receptor beta chain sequence together with its context. The sample belongs to a study of blood T cell repertoires in COVID-19. In the study overall: Acute and convalescent COVID-19 samples came from the United States, Italy and Spain. T cells, B-cell-depleted T cells, or PBMCs provided the cDNA or gDNA that served as material.

As handled by the study authors: Nucleated cell number was recorded as an estimate derived from reference gene primer amplification. Sequenced by immunoSEQ multiplex PCR; TCRdb stores in-frame clones only, minus some. The V and J calls and clone size were taken over from that table, and D and trimming were inferred from the DNA. The sample lists about 200,000 clones; 70% to 90% were seen once. This CDR3 region has 17 residues. The J segment lost 0 bases and the V segment lost 0 bases, leaving 2 bases of the junction unmatched. CDR1 and CDR2 (germline): LGHDT, YNNKEL (reference sequence). The source of this sequence is a man aged 55 to 70 with acute or convalescent COVID-19. J is TRBJ2-1 and V is TRBV3-1 (or the pseudogene TRBV3-2); TRBD2 agrees at 10 bases. The sequencing input was peripheral blood. The CDR3 DNA reads TGTGCCAGCAGCCAAGAAAGCGGGAGGGCCTCCTACAATGAGCAGTTCTTC. Its translation is CASSQESGRASYNEQFF.